Each of the 9 T cell receptor beta chains below was sequenced from the same sample in a study of blood T cell repertoires in COVID-19. TCRdb keeps only in-frame clones here, not all; method: immunoSEQ multiplex PCR. The repertoire holds around 200,000 clones, with roughly nine tenths as singletons. The sequencing input was peripheral blood. These receptor sequences come from a man aged 35-49 years with acute or convalescent COVID-19.

The gene calls are TRBV20-1 and TRBJ2-7; 8 bases fit TRBD2. The CDR3 is made up of 11 amino acids. Germline V gene data show CDR1 as DFQATT and CDR2 as SNEGSKA (reference sequence). V gave up 6 bases and J gave up 6 bases; unmatched junction bases: 4. The CDR3 region has the DNA TGCAGTGCCCCTCGGGGGGGCGAGCAGTACTTC. It translates to CSAPRGGEQYF.

The chain is built from TRBV7-6 and TRBJ2-7; D is unclear. This CDR3 has 14 amino acids. V shed 1 base and J shed 2 bases, with 9 bases lying between them. Germline V gene lookup returns CDR1 SGHVS and CDR2 FNYEAQ. In DNA form, the CDR3 reads TGTGCCAGCAGCTTAGGCGGCGGCCCCTACGAGCAGTACTTC. It is translated as CASSLGGGPYEQYF.

In regard to this clone: The DNA is left out, because the CDR3 cannot be placed on it with certainty; the CDR3 is given as TCRdb lists it. The rearrangement joins TRBV19 to TRBJ1-1. The CDR3 has 14 amino acids, counting both end residues. Germline V lookup: CDR1 LNHDA, CDR2 SQIVND (reference sequence). This chain's CDR3 is CASTSGFMNTEAFF.

CDR3 loop: CASSPRSDSTGGVNYGYTF. CDR3 nucleotide sequence: TGTGCCAGCTCACCACGGTCGGATAGCACAGGGGGAGTTAACTATGGCTACACCTTC. The chain carries TRBV18 and TRBJ1-2, with 8 bases that match TRBD1. The V segment lost 1 base and the J segment 1 base; nucleotides outside the gene matches: 14. From germline, CDR1 is KGHSH and CDR2 LQKENI. This CDR3 region has 19 residues.

The chain has TRBV6-5 and TRBJ2-1, with D unresolved. The CDR3 runs to 14 residues. The V and J ends lost 1 base and 8 bases respectively, with 12 bases between them. Per the germline V gene, CDR1 is MNHEY and CDR2 is SVGAGI. The CDR3 here is CASSYWSKLDEQFF. The CDR3 nucleotides read TGTGCCAGCAGTTACTGGAGCAAGTTAGATGAGCAGTTCTTC.

The rearrangement uses TRBV28 and TRBJ2-3; 9 bases align to TRBD2. Germline assignment: CDR1 MDHEN and CDR2 SYDVKM. The length of the CDR3 is 17 residues. V shed 5 bases, J shed 0 bases, and the junction held 9 bases outside the gene matches. The DNA of the CDR3 is TGTGCCAGCAGTCCCGCGGGGGGGAGTAGAAGCACAGATACGCAGTATTTT. This codes for CASSPAGGSRSTDTQYF.

This clone has a single count. V is TRBV5-6 and J is TRBJ1-5; D uncertain. V was shortened by 4 bases and J by 2 bases, with 16 bases between the two germline ends. The CDR3 spans 16 residues. Germline V gives CDR1 SGHDT, CDR2 YYEEEE. The DNA of the CDR3 is TGTGCCAGCAGCAGCCTCGGGTCTCTTGGCAATCAGCCCCAGCATTTT. This sequence encodes CASSSLGSLGNQPQHF.

The chain couples TRBV7-8 to TRBJ2-7; a weak D match, TRBD1 (6 bases). The V end was cut by 2 bases, the J end by 1 base, with 18 bases between. Per germline, CDR1 SGHVS and CDR2 FQNEAQ. The CDR3 is 17 residues long. The CDR3 loop is CASSLPRTGTASYEQYF. The CDR3 coding sequence is TGTGCCAGCAGCTTACCAAGAACAGGGACGGCATCCTACGAGCAGTACTTC.

The chain carries TRBV10-3 and TRBJ2-7; 8 bases align to TRBD2. Losses at the gene ends were 0 bases for V and 3 bases for J; bases not matched to a gene: 4. Germline-derived CDR1 and CDR2 are ENHRY and SYGVKD. The CDR3 covers 15 residues. In DNA, the CDR3 is TGTGCCATCAGTGAGTCTACTAGCGGTAACTACGAGCAGTACTTC. Translating gives CAISESTSGNYEQYF.